Below, 20 T cell receptor beta chains from the same sample are listed, as sequenced in a study of T cell responses to AZD1222 COVID-19 vaccine. Clones were read by immunoSEQ multiplex PCR, and TCRdb kept only the in-frame ones, dropping some. There are over 150,000 clones in the sample; 90% occur only once, and over 1.2% lies in the top ten. Sequenced material: peripheral blood, taken on day 0 of AZD1222 vaccination. Receptors were obtained from an adult in good health.

The V and J genes are TRBV4-1 and TRBJ2-7; D not certain. The CDR3 is made up of 12 amino acids. V gave up 2 bases and J gave up 2 bases, with 4 bases separating them. In germline, CDR1 is MGHRA, CDR2 YSYEKL. CDR3 sequence: CASSQTPYEQYF. The CDR3 bases are TGCGCCAGCAGCCAAACCCCCTACGAGCAGTACTTC.

The chain employs TRBV7-3 and TRBJ2-7; tentatively, D is TRBD1 or TRBD2 (6 bases each). Trimming took off 2 bases at V and 2 bases at J, with 7 bases between the two ends. Looked up from germline, CDR1 is SGHTA and CDR2 is FQGTGA. This CDR3 is built from 13 residues. The CDR3, as DNA: TGTGCCAGCAGCTTAGGGGGGCCCTACGAGCAGTACTTC. Translating gives CASSLGGPYEQYF.

The CDR3 loop is CASSYDTTGDYGYTF. In nucleotides, the CDR3 is TGTGCCAGCAGTTACGACACGACAGGGGACTATGGCTACACCTTC. The gene calls are TRBV6-2 or TRBV6-3 and TRBJ1-2; 8 bases fit TRBD1. Per the germline V gene, CDR1 is MNHEY and CDR2 is SVGEGT. CDR3 length: 15 amino acids. Trimming cost V 2 bases and J 3 bases; bases outside gene matches: 5.

Note on this clone: This sample includes further DNA sequences coding for the same CDR3. The chain joins TRBV3-1 (or the pseudogene TRBV3-2) to TRBJ2-3; the match to TRBD2 covers 10 bases. Germline-derived CDR1 and CDR2 are LGHDT and YNNKEL (reference sequence). The trim removed 1 base at V and 6 bases at J, leaving 4 bases unmatched. This CDR3 region has 15 residues. CDR3 nucleotides: TGTGCCAGCAGCCAAGGGCTAGCGGGGGCTGATACGCAGTATTTT. Translating gives CASSQGLAGADTQYF.

The rearrangement joins TRBV18 to TRBJ2-2, with D perhaps TRBD1 (5 bases). Germline V CDR1 and CDR2: KGHSH, LQKENI. CDR3 length equals 16 residues. V lost 4 bases and J lost 0, with 12 bases in between. The DNA for the CDR3 is TGTGCCAGCTCACTTTCCGCAGGGTCGAACACCGGGGAGCTGTTTTTT. Residues: CASSLSAGSNTGELFF.

The chain has TRBV19 and TRBJ1-2, with D hard to call. CDR3 length: 15 amino acids. The V gene's germline CDR1 is LNHDA and CDR2 SQIVND (reference sequence). Trimming left V 4 bases short and J 0 bases short, with 12 bases between. In nucleotides, the CDR3 is TGTGCCAGTAGTACGCCCAGTAGTACTAACTATGGCTACACCTTC. Translation: CASSTPSSTNYGYTF. The whole variable domain, filled in from reference TRBV19 and TRBJ1-2, reads DGGITQSPKYLFRKEGQNVTLSCEQNLNHDAMYWYRQDPGQGLRLIYYSQIVNDFQKGDIAEGYSVSREKKESFPLTVTSAQKNPTAFYLCASSTPSSTNYGYTFGSGTRLTVV.

The chain is built from TRBV6-1 and TRBJ2-4; 11 nucleotides agree with TRBD1. The CDR3 covers 15 residues. Germline CDR1 is MNHNS and CDR2 is SASEGT. Losses at the gene ends were 1 base for V and 8 bases for J; bases not matched to a gene: 4. The CDR3 spells CASSEGGTGGDIQYF. The CDR3 DNA reads TGTGCCAGCAGTGAAGGAGGGACAGGGGGAGACATTCAGTACTTC.

V usage is TRBV6-1 and J usage is TRBJ1-2; perhaps TRBD1 as D (6 bases). Looked up from germline, CDR1 is MNHNS and CDR2 is SASEGT. Trimming removed 2 bases at V and 4 bases at J, with 14 bases between. The CDR3 contains 15 residues. The CDR3 DNA follows: TGTGCCAGCAGTGAACGAGGGGGATTTTCCTATGGCTACACCTTC. This translates into CASSERGGFSYGYTF.

This chain connects TRBV7-8 to TRBJ1-5; a possible D gene is TRBD1 (5 bases). There are 15 residues in the CDR3. CDR1 SGHVS and CDR2 FQNEAQ come from the germline V gene. Trimming cost V 0 bases and J 2 bases, with 8 bases left between them. The CDR3 loop is CASSLARGGNQPQHF. CDR3 bases: TGTGCCAGCAGCTTAGCCCGAGGGGGCAATCAGCCCCAGCATTTT.

The CDR3 is CASIKTPRVEDRGRDEQFF. The CDR3 DNA is TGTGCCAGCATCAAAACCCCTCGCGTAGAGGACAGGGGTCGGGATGAGCAGTTCTTC. V is TRBV2 and J is TRBJ2-1, with 9 bases identical to TRBD1. This CDR3 spans 19 amino acids. CDR1 is SNHLY, CDR2 FYNNEI, per germline. J gave up 8 bases and V 7 bases, and 24 bases lay outside the gene matches.

The chain recombines TRBV5-1 with TRBJ2-7, with no clear D. This CDR3 region has 11 residues. V was trimmed by 4 bases and J by 2 bases, leaving 4 bases between them. CDR1 and CDR2 (germline): SGHRS, YFSETQ. The CDR3 DNA reads TGCGCCAGCAGCACGGCCTACGAGCAGTACTTC. Translating it yields CASSTAYEQYF.

This chain joins TRBV6-1 and TRBJ1-1, with D perhaps TRBD1 (6 bases). Germline V lookup: CDR1 MNHNS, CDR2 SASEGT. The CDR3 runs 15 residues. The V and J ends lost 1 base and 6 bases respectively, with 15 bases between them. CDR3 nucleotides: TGTGCCAGCAGTGAAGAGGGACTCTCAGGGGCTGAAGCTTTCTTT. It translates to CASSEEGLSGAEAFF.

This clone is categorized as medium-sized. This chain joins TRBV6-4 and TRBJ2-2; 7 bases map to TRBD1. V lost 0 bases, J lost 4 bases, and 5 bases stayed unmatched. This CDR3 contains 16 residues. Germline CDR1 and CDR2: MRHNA and SNTAGT. The CDR3, as DNA: TGTGCCAGCAGTGACTCGATGACAGGGACCACCGGGGAGCTGTTTTTT. Translated, it gives CASSDSMTGTTGELFF.

The J gene is TRBJ1-6, the V gene TRBV7-2; perhaps TRBD1 as D (5 bases). Trimming took 6 bases from V and 5 from J, leaving 23 bases between them. The CDR3 is made up of 18 amino acids. Germline lookup yields CDR1 SGHTA and CDR2 FQGNSA. This CDR3 is CASRNQGSVLEDNSPLHF. The CDR3 region has the DNA TGTGCCAGCAGGAACCAGGGCTCCGTCCTCGAGGATAATTCACCCCTCCACTTT.

The genes are TRBV5-8 and TRBJ1-1; 11 bases are shared with TRBD1. The CDR3 covers 14 residues. Germline V gives CDR1 SGHTS, CDR2 YDEGEE. Trimming at V came to 2 bases and at J to 6 bases, leaving 3 bases not matched to a gene. This chain's CDR3 is CASSLGGQGAEAFF. CDR3 DNA: TGTGCCAGCAGCTTAGGGGGACAGGGGGCTGAAGCTTTCTTT.

As regards this clone: The identical CDR3 is also encoded by other nucleotide sequences in the sample. The V call is TRBV6-2 or TRBV6-3, the J call TRBJ1-5; TRBD1 agrees at 7 bases. There are 15 residues in the CDR3. V was clipped by 5 bases and J by 0 bases; unmatched bases: 4. CDR1 and CDR2 from the germline V gene are MNHEY and SVGEGT. The CDR3 nucleotides are TGTGCCAGCAGTCTGACAGGGCTTAGCAATCAGCCCCAGCATTTT. It specifies CASSLTGLSNQPQHF.

V usage is TRBV3-1 (or the pseudogene TRBV3-2) and J usage is TRBJ2-7; TRBD2 matches at 7 bases. Germline CDR1 LGHDT, CDR2 YNNKEL (reference sequence). The V gene end was trimmed by 2 bases and the J gene end by 5 bases; junction bases not matched to a gene: 9. CDR3 length: 15 amino acids. The CDR3 nucleotides are TGTGCCAGCAGCCAACTGGGGGAGGGCCGCCACGAGCAGTACTTC. Protein sequence: CASSQLGEGRHEQYF.

The chain employs TRBV5-5 and TRBJ2-1, with D possibly being TRBD1 (6 bases). Trimming stripped 4 bases from V and 4 bases from J, with 18 bases between. From germline, CDR1 is SGHKS and CDR2 YYEKEE (reference sequence). The CDR3 is 16 amino acids. DNA for the CDR3: TGTGCCAGCAGCGCTAGGGACACGCTGGGGTACAATGAGCAGTTCTTC. Its translation is CASSARDTLGYNEQFF.

V and J are TRBV5-1 and TRBJ2-3, with 11 bases identical to TRBD1. CDR1 is SGHRS, CDR2 YFSETQ, per germline. The CDR3 has 20 amino acids. J lost 2 bases, V lost 0 bases, and 14 bases had no gene match. The CDR3 loop reads CASSLGDRGFAALATDTQYF. DNA for the CDR3: TGCGCCAGCAGCTTGGGGGACAGGGGGTTCGCCGCCCTAGCCACAGATACGCAGTATTTT.

This chain links TRBV19 with TRBJ1-1; no reliable D call. The length of the CDR3 is 14 residues. V was pared by 3 bases and J by 8 bases, with 16 bases between. The germline V gene has CDR1 LNHDA and CDR2 SQIVND (reference sequence). In nucleotides, the CDR3 is TGTGCCAGTAGTATTGGAGAGGGCAGACCCGAAGCTTTCTTT. Translated: CASSIGEGRPEAFF.